The T cell receptor (beta chain) under discussion was sequenced for a study of CD8 T cells in ankylosing spondylitis. Study conclusions and caveats: A subset of motif variants has previously been described in the synovial fluid and blood of reactive arthritis. A motif of 8 or 9 highly homologous TCR beta variants was seen as apparently characteristic of ankylosing spondylitis blood.

This clonotype came up a few times. What it binds is unknown. The junction departs from the called germline gene at one end, perhaps through a read error. CDR1 and CDR2 (germline): DFQATT, SNEGSKA (reference sequence). The CDR3 consists of 15 residues. TCR beta libraries were made by quantitative 5'-RACE with molecular barcodes. TCRdb independently ran MiXCR on the 5' RACE reads; one entry per CDR3 protein. The sample has about 130,000 distinct CDR3 sequences, roughly 13% seen once. This sequence was found in a female donor with ankylosing spondylitis or in good health (not recorded which). What was sequenced was blood, either unsorted or a sorted T cell fraction (not recorded which). The chain recombines TRBV20-1 with TRBJ2-7, with D possibly being TRBD2 (7 bases). CDR3 sequence: CCASVPGGTSYEQYF. Written as DNA, the CDR3 is TGCTGTGCTAGTGTCCCGGGGGGCACCTCGTACGAGCAGTACTTC.